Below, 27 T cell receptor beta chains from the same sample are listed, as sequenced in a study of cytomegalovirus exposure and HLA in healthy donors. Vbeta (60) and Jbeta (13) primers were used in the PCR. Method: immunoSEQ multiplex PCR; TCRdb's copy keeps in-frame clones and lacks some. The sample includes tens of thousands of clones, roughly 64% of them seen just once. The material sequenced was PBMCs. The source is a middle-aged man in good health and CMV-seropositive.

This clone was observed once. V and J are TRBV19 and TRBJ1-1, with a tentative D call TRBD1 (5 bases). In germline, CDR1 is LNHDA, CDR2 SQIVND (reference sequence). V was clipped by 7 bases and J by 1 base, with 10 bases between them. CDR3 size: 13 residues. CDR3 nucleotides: TGTGCCAGTACAGACAGACAGAACACTGAAGCTTTCTTT. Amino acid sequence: CASTDRQNTEAFF.

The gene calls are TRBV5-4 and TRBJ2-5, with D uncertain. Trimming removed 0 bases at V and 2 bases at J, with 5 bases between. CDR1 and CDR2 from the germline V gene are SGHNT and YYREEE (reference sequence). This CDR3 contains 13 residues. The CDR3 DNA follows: TGTGCCAGCAGCTTGGTTCAGCAAGAGACCCAGTACTTC. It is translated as CASSLVQQETQYF.

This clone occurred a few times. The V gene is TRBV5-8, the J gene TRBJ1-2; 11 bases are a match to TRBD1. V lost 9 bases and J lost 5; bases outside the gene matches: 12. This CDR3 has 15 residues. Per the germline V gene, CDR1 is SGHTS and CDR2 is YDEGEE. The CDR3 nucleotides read TGTGCCACCACCTTTGGGGACAGGGGGACTTATGGCTACACCTTC. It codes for CATTFGDRGTYGYTF.

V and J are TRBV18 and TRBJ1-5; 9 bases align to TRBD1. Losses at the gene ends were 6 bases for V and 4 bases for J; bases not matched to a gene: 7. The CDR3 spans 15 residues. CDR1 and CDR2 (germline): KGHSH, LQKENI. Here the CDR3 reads CASSPTGTGNQPQHF. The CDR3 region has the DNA TGTGCCAGCTCTCCTACCGGGACAGGGAATCAGCCCCAGCATTTT.

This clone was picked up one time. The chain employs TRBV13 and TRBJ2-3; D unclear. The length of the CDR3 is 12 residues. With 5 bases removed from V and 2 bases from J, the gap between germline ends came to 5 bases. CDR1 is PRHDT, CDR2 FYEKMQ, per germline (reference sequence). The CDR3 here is CASSLYTDTQYF. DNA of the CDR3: TGTGCCAGCAGCCTGTACACAGATACGCAGTATTTT.

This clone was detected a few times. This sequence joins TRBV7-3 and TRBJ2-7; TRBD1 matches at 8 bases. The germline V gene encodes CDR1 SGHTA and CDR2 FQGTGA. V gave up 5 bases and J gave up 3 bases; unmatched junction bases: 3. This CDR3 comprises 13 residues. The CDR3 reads CASSHRGNYEQYF. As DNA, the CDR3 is TGTGCCAGCAGCCACAGGGGGAACTACGAGCAGTACTTC. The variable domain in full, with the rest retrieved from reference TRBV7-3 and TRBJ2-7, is GAGVSQTPSNKVTEKGKYVELRCDPISGHTALYWYRQSLGQGPEFLIYFQGTGAADDSGLPNDRFFAVRPEGSVSTLKIQRTERGDSAVYLCASSHRGNYEQYFGPGTRLTVT.

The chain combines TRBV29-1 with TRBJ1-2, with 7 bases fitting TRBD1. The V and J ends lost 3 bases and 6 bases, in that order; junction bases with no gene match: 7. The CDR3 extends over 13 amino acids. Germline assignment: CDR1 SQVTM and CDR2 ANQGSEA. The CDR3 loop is CSVDFFDRDGYTF. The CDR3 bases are TGCAGCGTTGACTTTTTCGACAGGGATGGCTACACCTTC.

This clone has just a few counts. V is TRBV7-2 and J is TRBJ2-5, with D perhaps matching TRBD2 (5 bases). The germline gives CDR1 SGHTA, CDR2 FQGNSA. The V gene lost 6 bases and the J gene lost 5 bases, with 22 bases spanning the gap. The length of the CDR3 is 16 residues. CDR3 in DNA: TGTGCCAGCAGTCTTCGGGAAGGGCTTCCTTCGGAGACCCAGTACTTC. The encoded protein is CASSLREGLPSETQYF. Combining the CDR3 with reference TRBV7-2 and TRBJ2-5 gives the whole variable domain GAGVSQSPSNKVTEKGKDVELRCDPISGHTALYWYRQSLGQGLEFLIYFQGNSAPDKSGLPSDRFSAERTGGSVSTLTIQRTQQEDSAVYLCASSLREGLPSETQYFGPGTRLLVL.

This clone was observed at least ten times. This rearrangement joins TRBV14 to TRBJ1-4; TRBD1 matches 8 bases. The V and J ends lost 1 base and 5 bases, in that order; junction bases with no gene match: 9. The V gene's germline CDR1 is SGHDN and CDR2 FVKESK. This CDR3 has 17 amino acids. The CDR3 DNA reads TGTGCCAGCAGCCAAGGTCTAAGAACAGGGGGGAATGAAAAACTGTTTTTT. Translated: CASSQGLRTGGNEKLFF.

The CDR3 DNA follows: TGCAGCGTTGAAGTCGCAGGAAATGAGCAGTTCTTC. It translates to CSVEVAGNEQFF. The chain joins TRBV29-1 to TRBJ2-1; D uncertain. Germline-derived CDR1 and CDR2 are SQVTM and ANQGSEA. Deletions cut 1 base from V and 7 bases from J, with 8 bases between. This CDR3 is built from 12 residues.

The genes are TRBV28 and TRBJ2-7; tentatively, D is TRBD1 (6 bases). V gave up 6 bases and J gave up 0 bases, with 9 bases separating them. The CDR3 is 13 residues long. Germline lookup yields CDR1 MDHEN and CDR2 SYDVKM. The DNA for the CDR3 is TGTGCCAGCAGACAGACAGGCTCCTACGAGCAGTACTTC. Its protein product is CASRQTGSYEQYF.

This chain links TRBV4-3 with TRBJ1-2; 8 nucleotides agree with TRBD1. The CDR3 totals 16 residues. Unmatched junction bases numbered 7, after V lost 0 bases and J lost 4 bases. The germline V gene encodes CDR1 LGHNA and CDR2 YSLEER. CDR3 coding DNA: TGCGCCAGCAGCCAAGATAAGCTTACAGGGGGCTATGGCTACACCTTC. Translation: CASSQDKLTGGYGYTF.

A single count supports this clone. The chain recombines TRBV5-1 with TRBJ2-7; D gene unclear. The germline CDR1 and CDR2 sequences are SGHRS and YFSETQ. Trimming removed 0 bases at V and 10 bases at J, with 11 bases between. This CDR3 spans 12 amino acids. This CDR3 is CASSLDPGPQYF. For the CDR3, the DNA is TGCGCCAGCAGCTTGGACCCGGGTCCTCAGTACTTC.

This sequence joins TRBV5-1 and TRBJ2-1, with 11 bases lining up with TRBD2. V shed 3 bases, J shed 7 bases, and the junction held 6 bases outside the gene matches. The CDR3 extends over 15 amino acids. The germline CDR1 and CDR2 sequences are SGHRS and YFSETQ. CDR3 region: CASSSLAGEQNEQFF. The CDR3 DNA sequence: TGCGCCAGCAGCTCACTAGCGGGAGAACAAAATGAGCAGTTCTTC. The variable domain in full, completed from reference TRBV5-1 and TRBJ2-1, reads KAGVTQTPRYLIKTRGQQVTLSCSPISGHRSVSWYQQTPGQGLQFLFEYFSETQRNKGNFPGRFSGRQFSNSRSEMNVSTLELGDSALYLCASSSLAGEQNEQFFGPGTRLTVL.

The CDR3 protein is CASSSTGGLTEAFF. The CDR3 region has the DNA TGTGCCAGCAGCTCCACAGGGGGCTTAACTGAAGCTTTCTTT. The rearrangement uses TRBV7-9 and TRBJ1-1; 9 bases align to TRBD1. From germline, CDR1 is SEHNR and CDR2 FQNEAQ (reference sequence). The CDR3 is 14 amino acids. The V gene end was trimmed by 4 bases and the J gene end by 5 bases; junction bases not matched to a gene: 5. The full variable domain, completed using reference TRBV7-9 and TRBJ1-1, is DTGVSQNPRHKITKRGQNVTFRCDPISEHNRLYWYRQTLGQGPEFLTYFQNEAQLEKSRLLSDRFSAERPKGSFSTLEIQRTEQGDSAMYLCASSSTGGLTEAFFGQGTRLTVV.

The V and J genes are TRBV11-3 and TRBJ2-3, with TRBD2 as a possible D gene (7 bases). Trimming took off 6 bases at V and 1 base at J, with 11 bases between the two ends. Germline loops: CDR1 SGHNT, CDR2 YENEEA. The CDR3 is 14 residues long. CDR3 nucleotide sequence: TGTGCCAGCAGAGAGGGGGGGGGCACAGATACGCAGTATTTT. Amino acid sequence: CASREGGGTDTQYF.

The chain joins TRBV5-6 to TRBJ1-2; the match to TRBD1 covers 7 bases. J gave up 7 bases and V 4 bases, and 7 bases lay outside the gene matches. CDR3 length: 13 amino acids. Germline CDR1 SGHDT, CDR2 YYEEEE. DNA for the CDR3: TGTGCCAGCAGCACCACAGGGGTAGGTGGCTACACCTTC. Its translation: CASSTTGVGGYTF.

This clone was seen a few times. CDR3 sequence: CASSDPPRGGYTF. In DNA, the CDR3 is TGTGCCAGCAGTGACCCCCCCAGAGGTGGCTACACCTTC. V gene TRBV6-4 combines with J gene TRBJ1-2; D is uncertain. CDR3 length equals 13 residues. The V gene's germline CDR1 is MRHNA and CDR2 SNTAGT. The germline V and J ends were trimmed by 2 bases and 7 bases, with 11 bases remaining between them.

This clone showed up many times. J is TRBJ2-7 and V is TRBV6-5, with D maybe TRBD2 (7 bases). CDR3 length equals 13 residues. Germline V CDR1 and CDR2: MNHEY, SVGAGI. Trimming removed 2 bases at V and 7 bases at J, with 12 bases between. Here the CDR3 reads CASSYRGAGEQYF. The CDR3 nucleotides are TGTGCCAGCAGTTACCGGGGGGCAGGGGAGCAGTACTTC.

This CDR3 reads CATSRLWPGRHEQYF. The CDR3 coding sequence is TGTGCCACCAGCAGACTTTGGCCAGGGCGCCACGAGCAGTACTTC. V usage is TRBV15 and J usage is TRBJ2-7; D perhaps matches TRBD1 (5 bases). The germline V gene has CDR1 LNHNV and CDR2 YYDKDF (reference sequence). V was pared by 2 bases and J by 5 bases, with 16 bases between. This CDR3 comprises 15 residues.

The CDR3 DNA sequence: TGTGCCAGCTCACCGAAATCGGGGGGAAACACTGAAGCTTTCTTT. Amino acid sequence: CASSPKSGGNTEAFF. The chain carries TRBV18 and TRBJ1-1; tentative D call: TRBD1 (5 bases). The V gene's germline CDR1 is KGHSH and CDR2 LQKENI. The CDR3 sequence is 15 residues long. Deletions cut 3 bases from V and 2 bases from J, with 13 bases between.

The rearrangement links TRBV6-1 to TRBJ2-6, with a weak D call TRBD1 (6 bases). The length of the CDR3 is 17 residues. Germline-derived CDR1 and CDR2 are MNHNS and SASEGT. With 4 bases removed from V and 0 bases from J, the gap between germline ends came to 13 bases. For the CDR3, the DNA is TGTGCCAGCAGTGCACAACAGGGTCGCTCTGGGGCCAACGTCCTGACTTTC. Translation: CASSAQQGRSGANVLTF.

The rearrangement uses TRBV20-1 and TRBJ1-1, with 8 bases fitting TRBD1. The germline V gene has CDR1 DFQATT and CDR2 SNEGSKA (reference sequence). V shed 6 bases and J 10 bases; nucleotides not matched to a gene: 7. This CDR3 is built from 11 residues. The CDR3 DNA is TGCAGTGCCGATGACAGGGGAATAGCTTTCTTT. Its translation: CSADDRGIAFF.

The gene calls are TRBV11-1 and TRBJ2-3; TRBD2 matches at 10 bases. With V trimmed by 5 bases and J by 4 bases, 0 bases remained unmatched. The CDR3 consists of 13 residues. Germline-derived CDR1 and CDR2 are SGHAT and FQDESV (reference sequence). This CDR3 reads CASSTSGADTQYF. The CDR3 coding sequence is TGTGCCAGCAGCACTAGCGGGGCAGATACGCAGTATTTT. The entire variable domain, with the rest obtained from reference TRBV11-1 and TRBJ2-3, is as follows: EAEVAQSPRYKITEKSQAVAFWCDPISGHATLYWYRQILGQGPELLVQFQDESVVDDSQLPKDRFSAERLKGVDSTLKIQPAELGDSAMYLCASSTSGADTQYFGPGTRLTVL.

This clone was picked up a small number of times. The CDR3 DNA reads as TGCGCCAGCAGCCCCTCCGCCGGGAGCGGGGCCAACGTCCTGACTTTC. This translates into CASSPSAGSGANVLTF. The V and J genes are TRBV4-1 and TRBJ2-6; tentatively, D is TRBD2 (6 bases). V lost 4 bases and J 4 bases, leaving 14 bases between the germline ends. Looked up from germline, CDR1 is MGHRA and CDR2 is YSYEKL. This CDR3 has 16 residues.

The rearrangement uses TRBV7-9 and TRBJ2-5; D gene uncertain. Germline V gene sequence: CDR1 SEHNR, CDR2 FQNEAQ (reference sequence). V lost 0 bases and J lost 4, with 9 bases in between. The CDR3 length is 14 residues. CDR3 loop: CASSLAEPRETQYF. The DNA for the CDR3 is TGTGCCAGCAGCTTAGCTGAGCCGAGAGAGACCCAGTACTTC.

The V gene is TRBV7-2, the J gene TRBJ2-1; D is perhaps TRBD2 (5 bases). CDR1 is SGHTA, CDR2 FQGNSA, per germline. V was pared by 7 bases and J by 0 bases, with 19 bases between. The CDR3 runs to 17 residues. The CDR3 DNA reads TGTGCCAGCACTCTACGGTTTAGCGTCAGCTCCTACAATGAGCAGTTCTTC. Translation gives CASTLRFSVSSYNEQFF.